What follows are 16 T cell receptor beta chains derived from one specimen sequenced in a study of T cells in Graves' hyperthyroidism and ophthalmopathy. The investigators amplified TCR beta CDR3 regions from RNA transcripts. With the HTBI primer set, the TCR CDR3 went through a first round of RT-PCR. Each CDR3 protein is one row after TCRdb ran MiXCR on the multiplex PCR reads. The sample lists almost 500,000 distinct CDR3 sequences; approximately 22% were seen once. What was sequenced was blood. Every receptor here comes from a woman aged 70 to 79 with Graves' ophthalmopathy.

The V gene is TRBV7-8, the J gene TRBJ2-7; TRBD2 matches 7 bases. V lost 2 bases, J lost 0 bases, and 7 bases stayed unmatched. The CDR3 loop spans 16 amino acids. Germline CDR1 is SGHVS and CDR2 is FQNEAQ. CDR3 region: CASSLSTGGLSYEQYF. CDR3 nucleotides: TGTGCCAGCAGCTTATCAACGGGGGGACTCTCCTACGAGCAGTACTTC.

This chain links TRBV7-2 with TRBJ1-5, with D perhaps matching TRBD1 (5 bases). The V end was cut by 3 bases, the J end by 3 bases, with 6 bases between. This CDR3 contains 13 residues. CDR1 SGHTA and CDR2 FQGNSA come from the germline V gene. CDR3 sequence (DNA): TGTGCCAGCAGCTTCGGGACCAATCAGCCCCAGCATTTT. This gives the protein CASSFGTNQPQHF.

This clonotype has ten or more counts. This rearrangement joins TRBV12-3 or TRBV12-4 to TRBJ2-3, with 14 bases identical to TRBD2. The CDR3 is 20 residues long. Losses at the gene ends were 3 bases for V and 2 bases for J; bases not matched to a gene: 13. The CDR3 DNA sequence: TGTGCCAGCAGTTTGATAAGAGGGACTAGCGGGAGCTACGACACAGATACGCAGTATTTT. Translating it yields CASSLIRGTSGSYDTDTQYF.

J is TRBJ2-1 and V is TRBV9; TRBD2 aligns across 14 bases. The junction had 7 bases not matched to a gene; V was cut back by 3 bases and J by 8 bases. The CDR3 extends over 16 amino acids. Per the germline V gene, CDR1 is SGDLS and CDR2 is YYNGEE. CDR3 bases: TGTGCCAGCAGCGACTACGGGACTAGCGGGAGTTATGAGCAGTTCTTC. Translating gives CASSDYGTSGSYEQFF.

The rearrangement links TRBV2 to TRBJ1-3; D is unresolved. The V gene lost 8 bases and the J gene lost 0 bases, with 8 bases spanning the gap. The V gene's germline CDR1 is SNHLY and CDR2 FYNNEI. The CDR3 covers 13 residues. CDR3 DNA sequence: TGTGCCAGCCGGTGGTTCTCTGGAAACACCATATATTTT. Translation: CASRWFSGNTIYF.

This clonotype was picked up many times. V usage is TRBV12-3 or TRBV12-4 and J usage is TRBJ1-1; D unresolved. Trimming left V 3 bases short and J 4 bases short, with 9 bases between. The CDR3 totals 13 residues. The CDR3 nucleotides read TGTGCCAGCAGTTTCGACGGAGGCACTGAAGCTTTCTTT. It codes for CASSFDGGTEAFF.

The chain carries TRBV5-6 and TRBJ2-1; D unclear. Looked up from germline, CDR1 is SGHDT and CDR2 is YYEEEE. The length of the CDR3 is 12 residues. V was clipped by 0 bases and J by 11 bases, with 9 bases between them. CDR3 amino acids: CASSLATGQQFF. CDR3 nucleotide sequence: TGTGCCAGCAGCTTGGCGACGGGTCAGCAGTTCTTC.

The CDR3 loop reads CSARRTGGAEWNQPQHF. Written as DNA, the CDR3 is TGCAGTGCTAGAAGGACAGGGGGCGCGGAGTGGAATCAGCCCCAGCATTTT. The chain combines TRBV20-1 with TRBJ1-5; TRBD1 matches at 11 bases. In germline, CDR1 is DFQATT, CDR2 SNEGSKA (reference sequence). V was clipped by 2 bases and J by 4 bases; unmatched bases: 10. The CDR3 has 17 residues.

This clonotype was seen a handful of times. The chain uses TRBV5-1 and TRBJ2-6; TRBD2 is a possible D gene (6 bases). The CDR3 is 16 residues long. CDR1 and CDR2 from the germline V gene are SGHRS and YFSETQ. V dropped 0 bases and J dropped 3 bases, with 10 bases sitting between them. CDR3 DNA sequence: TGCGCCAGCAGCTTGGTACCCGGGGGTGGGGCCAACGTCCTGACTTTC. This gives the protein CASSLVPGGGANVLTF. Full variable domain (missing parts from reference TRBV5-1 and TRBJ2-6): KAGVTQTPRYLIKTRGQQVTLSCSPISGHRSVSWYQQTPGQGLQFLFEYFSETQRNKGNFPGRFSGRQFSNSRSEMNVSTLELGDSALYLCASSLVPGGGANVLTFGAGSRLTVL.

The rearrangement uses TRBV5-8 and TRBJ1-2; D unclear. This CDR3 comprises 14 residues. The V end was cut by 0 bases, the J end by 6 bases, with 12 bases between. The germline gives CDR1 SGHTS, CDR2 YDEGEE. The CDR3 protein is CASSLAILAHGYTF. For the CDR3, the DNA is TGTGCCAGCAGCTTGGCCATACTCGCCCATGGCTACACCTTC.

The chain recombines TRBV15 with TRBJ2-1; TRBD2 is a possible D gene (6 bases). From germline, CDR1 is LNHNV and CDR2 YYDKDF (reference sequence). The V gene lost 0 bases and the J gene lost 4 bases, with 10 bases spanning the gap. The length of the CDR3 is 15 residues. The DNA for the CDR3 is TGTGCCACCAGCAGAGATCCCGCGGGGTACAATGAGCAGTTCTTC. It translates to CATSRDPAGYNEQFF.

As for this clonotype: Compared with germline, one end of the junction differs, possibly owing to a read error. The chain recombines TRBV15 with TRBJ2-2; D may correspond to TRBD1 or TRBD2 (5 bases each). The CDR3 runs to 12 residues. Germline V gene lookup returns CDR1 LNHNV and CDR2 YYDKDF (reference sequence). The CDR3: CATSRELGELFF. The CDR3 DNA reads TGTGCCACCAGCAGAGAATTGGGGGAACTGTTTTTT.

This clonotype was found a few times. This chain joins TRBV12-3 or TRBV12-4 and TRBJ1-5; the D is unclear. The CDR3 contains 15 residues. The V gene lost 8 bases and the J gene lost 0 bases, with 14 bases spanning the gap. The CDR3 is CASLVGGSSNQPQHF. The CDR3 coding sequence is TGTGCCAGCCTCGTGGGTGGGAGTAGCAATCAGCCCCAGCATTTT.

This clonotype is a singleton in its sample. In nucleotides, the CDR3 is TGTGCCTGGAGTGTTCGTCGGGATGTATGGGGCAATCAGCCCCAGCATTTT. It yields the protein CAWSVRRDVWGNQPQHF. The rearrangement links TRBV30 to TRBJ1-5; D not certain. Trimming shortened V by 0 bases and J by 2 bases, and 17 bases separated the two germline ends. This CDR3 spans 17 amino acids. The germline gives CDR1 GTSNPN, CDR2 SVGIG (reference sequence).

CDR3 in DNA: TGTGCCAGCAGGGACAGTATGTACACTGAAGCTTTCTTT. It yields the protein CASRDSMYTEAFF. This rearrangement joins TRBV6-2 or TRBV6-3 to TRBJ1-1; D possibly corresponds to TRBD1 (6 bases). Between the trimmed V and J ends, which lost 6 bases and 3 bases, there was a span of 11 bases. The CDR3 is 13 residues long. In germline, CDR1 is MNHEY, CDR2 SVGEGT.

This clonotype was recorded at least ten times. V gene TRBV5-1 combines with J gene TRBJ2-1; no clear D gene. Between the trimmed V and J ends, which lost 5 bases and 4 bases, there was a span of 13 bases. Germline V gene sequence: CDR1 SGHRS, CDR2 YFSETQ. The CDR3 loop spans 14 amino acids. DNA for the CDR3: TGCGCCAGCAGTTTCCCCGGCCCTTACAATGAGCAGTTCTTC. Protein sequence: CASSFPGPYNEQFF.